This T cell receptor beta chain was sequenced during a study of shared T cell receptors in the human thymus. The repertoire was sequenced with immunoSEQ multiplex PCR; TCRdb's copy has only in-frame clones and lacks some. The sample shows 700,000 to 750,000 clones, 70% to 90% of them seen only once. The data also belong to a second study, concerning human thymus T cells. That source adds: Unrelated individuals had highly overlapping thymic repertoires, as reported in related research.

The TCR comes from a girl in the first two years of life with a congenital heart defect. Sequencing was carried out using thymocytes.

The CDR3 protein is CASSLYGDRDYGYTF. In DNA form, the CDR3 reads TGTGCCAGCAGCTTATATGGGGACAGAGACTATGGCTACACCTTC. The chain carries TRBV7-6 and TRBJ1-2; TRBD1 matches at 7 bases. V lost 2 bases and J lost 3; bases outside the gene matches: 6. Per germline, CDR1 SGHVS and CDR2 FNYEAQ. CDR3 length: 15 residues. Looking up the rest from reference TRBV7-6 and TRBJ1-2 gives the full variable domain: GAGVSQSPRYKVTKRGQDVALRCDPISGHVSLYWYRQALGQGPEFLTYFNYEAQQDKSGLPNDRFSAERPEGSISTLTIQRTEQRDSAMYRCASSLYGDRDYGYTFGSGTRLTVV.